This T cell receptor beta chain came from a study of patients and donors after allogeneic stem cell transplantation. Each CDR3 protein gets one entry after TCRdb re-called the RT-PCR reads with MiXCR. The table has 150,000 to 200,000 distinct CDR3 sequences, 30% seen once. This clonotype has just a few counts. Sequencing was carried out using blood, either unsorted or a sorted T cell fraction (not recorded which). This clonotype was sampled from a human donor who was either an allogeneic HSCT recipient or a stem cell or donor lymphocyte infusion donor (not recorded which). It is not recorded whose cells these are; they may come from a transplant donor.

The CDR3 bases are TGTGCCAGCAAGCTAGCGGATGGGTCAGATACGCAGTATTTT. This translates into CASKLADGSDTQYF. The chain recombines TRBV28 with TRBJ2-3, with 7 nucleotides matching TRBD2. The V gene end was trimmed by 7 bases and the J gene end by 4 bases; junction bases not matched to a gene: 8. In germline, CDR1 is MDHEN, CDR2 SYDVKM. The length of the CDR3 is 14 residues.